These 15 T cell receptor beta chains share one sample of origin, sequenced in a study of CD8+ T cells in alopecia areata. cDNA prepared by RNA extraction and subsequent reverse transcription served as the template for sequencing. Produced via immunoSEQ multiplex PCR; TCRdb's table is partial and in-frame only. In the table there are over 150,000 clones, 56% of which are singletons. The sample consisted of CD8+ T cells sorted from blood. The receptors originated from a human donor in good health.

The chain links TRBV7-9 to TRBJ1-1; TRBD1 might be the D (5 bases). Germline V gives CDR1 SEHNR, CDR2 FQNEAQ (reference sequence). Trimming took off 8 bases at V and 2 bases at J, with 18 bases between the two ends. CDR3 size: 15 residues. CDR3: CASVREVGTNTEAFF. The DNA for the CDR3 is TGTGCCAGCGTAAGGGAGGTGGGGACCAACACTGAAGCTTTCTTT.

This chain uses TRBV4-1 with TRBJ1-2, with TRBD1 as a possible D gene (6 bases). Trimming shortened V by 2 bases and J by 6 bases, and 7 bases separated the two germline ends. This CDR3 has 12 residues. CDR1 is MGHRA, CDR2 YSYEKL, per germline. The CDR3 DNA sequence: TGCGCCAGCAGCCAAACAGGGAATGGCTACACCTTC. It yields the protein CASSQTGNGYTF.

The chain joins TRBV5-4 to TRBJ1-6; D unresolved. This CDR3 is built from 14 residues. Germline V CDR1 and CDR2: SGHNT, YYREEE (reference sequence). Trimming cost V 3 bases and J 7 bases, with 11 bases left between them. In nucleotides, the CDR3 is TGTGCCAGCAGCTACGTCGGACCGAATTCACCCCTCCACTTT. Encoded protein: CASSYVGPNSPLHF.

The chain links TRBV4-1 to TRBJ1-4; D remains unclear. The germline V gene encodes CDR1 MGHRA and CDR2 YSYEKL. Trimming left V 8 bases short and J 6 bases short, with 13 bases between. The CDR3 covers 13 residues. Here the CDR3 DNA reads TGCGCCAGCTCCTCGGCGCGCGATGAAAAACTGTTTTTT. This encodes CASSSARDEKLFF.

This clone was recorded a few times. The rearrangement joins TRBV9 to TRBJ2-3; 10 bases are a match to TRBD2. The CDR3 has 14 residues. Losses at the gene ends were 4 bases for V and 3 bases for J; bases not matched to a gene: 2. CDR1 and CDR2 (germline): SGDLS, YYNGEE. The CDR3, as DNA: TGTGCCAGCAGCCTTAGCGGGGGGACAGATACGCAGTATTTT. Its translation: CASSLSGGTDTQYF.

In this sample, this clone turned up a few times. Other DNA sequences in the same sample also yield this CDR3. The chain links TRBV29-1 to TRBJ1-1, with no clear D. V shed 0 bases and J shed 0 bases, with 2 bases lying between them. The CDR3 sequence is 12 residues long. Germline-derived CDR1 and CDR2 are SQVTM and ANQGSEA. CDR3 nucleotide sequence: TGCAGCGTTGAAGAAATGAACACTGAAGCTTTCTTT. Its translation is CSVEEMNTEAFF.

This chain connects TRBV27 to TRBJ1-1, with 7 bases identical to TRBD1. V gave up 4 bases and J gave up 5 bases; unmatched junction bases: 4. The CDR3 has 13 amino acids. Germline loops: CDR1 MNHEY, CDR2 SMNVEV (reference sequence). CDR3 amino acids: CASSSLTGTEAFF. In nucleotides, the CDR3 is TGTGCCAGCAGTTCTTTGACAGGGACTGAAGCTTTCTTT.

The J gene is TRBJ1-4, the V gene TRBV6-5; D remains ambiguous. Trimming cost V 0 bases and J 2 bases, with 7 bases left between them. The CDR3 consists of 15 residues. Looked up from germline, CDR1 is MNHEY and CDR2 is SVGAGI. The chain's CDR3 is CASSYSGGTNEKLFF. For the CDR3, the DNA is TGTGCCAGCAGTTACTCGGGAGGGACTAATGAAAAACTGTTTTTT.

The rearrangement links TRBV2 to TRBJ1-5; D not resolved. Germline CDR1 is SNHLY and CDR2 is FYNNEI. The V gene lost 3 bases and the J gene lost 1 base, with 10 bases spanning the gap. The CDR3 extends over 15 amino acids. CDR3 loop: CASSEGDGSNQPQHF. CDR3 DNA sequence: TGTGCCAGCAGTGAGGGTGACGGGAGCAATCAGCCCCAGCATTTT.

This clone was observed a handful of times. The chain carries TRBV6-5 and TRBJ2-1; TRBD2 matches 7 bases. Germline loops: CDR1 MNHEY, CDR2 SVGAGI. J lost 5 bases, V lost 5 bases, and 3 bases had no gene match. This CDR3 comprises 13 residues. CDR3 coding DNA: TGTGCCAGCAGTGCCCGGGGGGACAATGAGCAGTTCTTC. It translates to CASSARGDNEQFF.

The chain combines TRBV7-9 with TRBJ2-7; the D is unclear. The germline V and J ends were trimmed by 0 bases and 3 bases, with 6 bases remaining between them. CDR1 is SEHNR, CDR2 FQNEAQ, per germline (reference sequence). The CDR3 covers 13 residues. CDR3 sequence reads: CASSLALVYEQYF. The CDR3 DNA follows: TGTGCCAGCAGCTTAGCGTTGGTCTACGAGCAGTACTTC.

This clone was counted a few times. The chain recombines TRBV6-5 with TRBJ2-3; 8 nucleotides line up with TRBD2. This CDR3 spans 15 amino acids. CDR1 is MNHEY, CDR2 SVGAGI, per germline. V was pared by 2 bases and J by 6 bases, with 7 bases of the junction left unmatched. The DNA for the CDR3 is TGTGCCAGCAGTTACGGCGCGGGGGGTGCCGATACGCAGTATTTT. Encoded protein: CASSYGAGGADTQYF.

This chain connects TRBV29-1 to TRBJ2-7; maybe TRBD2 (5 bases). The V end lost 2 bases, the J end lost 5 bases, and 10 bases lay between the germline ends. CDR1 and CDR2 (germline): SQVTM, ANQGSEA. The CDR3 runs 12 residues. CDR3 sequence (DNA): TGCAGCGTTGAACTAAACGGGGACGAGCAGTACTTC. Translating it yields CSVELNGDEQYF.

This clone was seen once. The chain carries TRBV27 and TRBJ2-5; D possibly matches TRBD1 or TRBD2 (5 bases each). V was cut by 5 bases and J by 5 bases, with 12 bases left in between. Germline assignment: CDR1 MNHEY and CDR2 SMNVEV (reference sequence). The CDR3 extends over 13 amino acids. The CDR3 region has the DNA TGTGCCAGCAGTCCCGCCTGGGGGGAGACCCAGTACTTC. It codes for CASSPAWGETQYF.

The rearrangement links TRBV15 to TRBJ1-2; D gene uncertain. There are 15 residues in the CDR3. Germline V gene data show CDR1 as LNHNV and CDR2 as YYDKDF (reference sequence). V lost 0 bases and J lost 7, with 15 bases in between. The CDR3 region has the DNA TGTGCCACCAGCAGAGAGCGTGAACAGACCCGTGGCTACACCTTC. Protein: CATSREREQTRGYTF. The complete variable domain, with remaining parts taken from reference TRBV15 and TRBJ1-2, reads DAMVIQNPRYQVTQFGKPVTLSCSQTLNHNVMYWYQQKSSQAPKLLFHYYDKDFNNEADTPDNFQSRRPNTSFCFLDIRSPGLGDTAMYLCATSREREQTRGYTFGSGTRLTVV.